A selection of T cell receptor beta chains follows, all from one sample in a study of blood T cells in healthy people across ages. Each CDR3 protein is one row after TCRdb ran MiXCR on the 5' RACE reads. The data contain over 1,200,000 distinct CDR3 sequences, 59% of them singletons. Sequencing was done on a sample of blood. These receptors came from a man between 18 and 35 years old in good health. Each CDR3 is given with its conserved first and last residue. Each record gives: CDR3 protein, CDR3 DNA, J gene, clone size, D gene, V gene. The D gene is left open where the match is weak. Some rows mark clone size as missing; the rest say once, few, many or name a class of expanded clone.

cdr3_aa: CASSRRVGGSPLHF
cdr3_nt: TGTGCCAGCAGCCGTCGCGTAGGGGGCTCACCCCTCCACTTT
j_call: TRBJ1-6
clone_size: .
d_call: TRBD1
v_call: TRBV13

cdr3_aa: CSVVGDHTEAFF
cdr3_nt: TGCAGCGTTGTAGGTGACCACACTGAAGCTTTCTTT
j_call: TRBJ1-1
clone_size: once
d_call: .
v_call: TRBV29-1

cdr3_aa: CASSSGSRWNEQYF
cdr3_nt: TGTGCCAGCAGTAGCGGGAGTCGATGGAACGAGCAGTACTTC
j_call: TRBJ2-7
clone_size: few
d_call: TRBD2
v_call: TRBV27

cdr3_aa: CASSAGPPGRSYEQYF
cdr3_nt: TGTGCCAGCAGTGCGGGGCCCCCGGGCAGATCCTACGAGCAGTACTTC
j_call: TRBJ2-7
clone_size: once
d_call: .
v_call: TRBV25-1

cdr3_aa: CASSNPSGAYEQYF
cdr3_nt: TGTGCCAGCAGCAACCCTAGCGGTGCCTACGAGCAGTACTTC
j_call: TRBJ2-7
clone_size: .
d_call: TRBD2
v_call: TRBV7-2

cdr3_aa: CASSPTGAPYEQYF
cdr3_nt: TGCGCCAGCAGCCCGACAGGGGCCCCCTACGAGCAGTACTTC
j_call: TRBJ2-7
clone_size: few
d_call: TRBD1
v_call: TRBV4-1

cdr3_aa: CASSQVSSPLHF
cdr3_nt: TGTGCCAGCAGCCAAGTCAGTTCACCCCTCCACTTT
j_call: TRBJ1-6
clone_size: few
d_call: .
v_call: TRBV4-2

cdr3_aa: CASEGLGTSGVRYEQYF
cdr3_nt: TGTGCCAGCGAGGGACTAGGGACTAGCGGGGTAAGGTACGAGCAGTACTTC
j_call: TRBJ2-7
clone_size: few
d_call: TRBD2
v_call: TRBV11-2

cdr3_aa: CASSFMLGQGGNEQFF
cdr3_nt: TGTGCCAGCAGCTTTATGTTGGGACAGGGGGGCAATGAGCAGTTCTTC
j_call: TRBJ2-1
clone_size: .
d_call: TRBD1
v_call: TRBV11-2

cdr3_aa: CAWSVWLASTDTQYF
cdr3_nt: TGTGCCTGGAGTGTATGGCTGGCTAGCACAGATACGCAGTATTTT
j_call: TRBJ2-3
clone_size: .
d_call: .
v_call: TRBV30

cdr3_aa: CSDRARPQETQYF
cdr3_nt: TGCAGCGACAGGGCTCGCCCGCAAGAGACCCAGTACTTC
j_call: TRBJ2-5
clone_size: .
d_call: .
v_call: TRBV29-1

cdr3_aa: CASSEAVSWGKNIQYF
cdr3_nt: TGTGCCAGCAGTGAAGCGGTATCATGGGGCAAAAACATTCAGTACTTC
j_call: TRBJ2-4
clone_size: .
d_call: .
v_call: TRBV2

cdr3_aa: CTSSPFGRSVSYEQYF
cdr3_nt: TGTACCAGCAGCCCTTTCGGACGATCCGTCTCCTACGAGCAGTACTTC
j_call: TRBJ2-7
clone_size: .
d_call: .
v_call: TRBV9

cdr3_aa: CASSYSTSGGHYEQYF
cdr3_nt: TGTGCCAGCAGTTACTCGACTAGCGGGGGCCACTACGAGCAGTACTTC
j_call: TRBJ2-7
clone_size: .
d_call: TRBD2
v_call: TRBV6-2/TRBV6-3

cdr3_aa: CASSLMGGAETQYF
cdr3_nt: TGCGCCAGCAGCTTGATGGGAGGCGCAGAGACGCAGTATTTT
j_call: TRBJ2-3
clone_size: .
d_call: .
v_call: TRBV5-1

cdr3_aa: CASSYAGTASYEQYF
cdr3_nt: TGCGCCAGCAGCTACGCCGGGACAGCCTCCTACGAGCAGTACTTC
j_call: TRBJ2-7
clone_size: few
d_call: TRBD1
v_call: TRBV4-3

cdr3_aa: CASSWRGELAKNIQYF
cdr3_nt: TGCGCCAGCAGCTGGCGAGGGGAATTGGCCAAAAACATTCAGTACTTC
j_call: TRBJ2-4
clone_size: few
d_call: .
v_call: TRBV5-1

cdr3_aa: CASSVTREGGFMKETQYF
cdr3_nt: TGTGCCAGCAGCGTAACCAGAGAAGGGGGTTTCATGAAAGAGACCCAGTACTTC
j_call: TRBJ2-5
clone_size: .
d_call: .
v_call: TRBV9

cdr3_aa: CASSSGDSGEQFF
cdr3_nt: TGTGCCAGCAGTTCAGGGGATTCCGGTGAGCAGTTCTTC
j_call: TRBJ2-1
clone_size: .
d_call: .
v_call: TRBV6-6

cdr3_aa: CASRGGRGQIQETQYF
cdr3_nt: TGTGCCAGCAGGGGAGGACGGGGACAGATCCAAGAGACCCAGTACTTC
j_call: TRBJ2-5
clone_size: .
d_call: .
v_call: TRBV11-1

cdr3_aa: CASSEQGAGTEAFF
cdr3_nt: TGTGCCAGCAGTGAACAGGGGGCGGGGACTGAAGCTTTCTTT
j_call: TRBJ1-1
clone_size: few
d_call: TRBD1
v_call: TRBV2

cdr3_aa: CASSPPGLARNEQFF
cdr3_nt: TGTGCCAGCAGCCCCCCGGGACTAGCGAGGAATGAGCAGTTCTTC
j_call: TRBJ2-1
clone_size: .
d_call: TRBD2
v_call: TRBV27

cdr3_aa: CASSPIELAKNIQYF
cdr3_nt: TGTGCCAGCAGTCCCATAGAGCTAGCCAAAAACATTCAGTACTTC
j_call: TRBJ2-4
clone_size: few
d_call: .
v_call: TRBV27

cdr3_aa: CAIDRAGIAYEQYF
cdr3_nt: TGTGCCATCGATAGAGCAGGGATCGCCTACGAGCAGTACTTC
j_call: TRBJ2-7
clone_size: .
d_call: .
v_call: TRBV10-3

cdr3_aa: CASSPMSRPYEQYF
cdr3_nt: TGTGCCAGCTCACCAATGTCTAGACCCTACGAGCAGTACTTC
j_call: TRBJ2-7
clone_size: .
d_call: .
v_call: TRBV18

cdr3_aa: CATSQLADEQFF
cdr3_nt: TGTGCCACAAGTCAGCTGGCGGATGAGCAGTTCTTC
j_call: TRBJ2-1
clone_size: few
d_call: .
v_call: TRBV6-6

cdr3_aa: CASSSLLAKSRADTQYF
cdr3_nt: TGTGCCAGCAGCAGCCTACTAGCTAAATCCCGCGCAGATACGCAGTATTTT
j_call: TRBJ2-3
clone_size: .
d_call: .
v_call: TRBV12-3/TRBV12-4

cdr3_aa: CSARDPASGRDTQYF
cdr3_nt: TGCAGTGCTAGAGATCCGGCTAGCGGGAGGGATACGCAGTATTTT
j_call: TRBJ2-3
clone_size: .
d_call: TRBD2
v_call: TRBV20-1

cdr3_aa: CASSLEGLAGVLSTDTQYF
cdr3_nt: TGCGCCAGCAGCTTGGAAGGCCTAGCGGGAGTCCTTAGCACAGATACGCAGTATTTT
j_call: TRBJ2-3
clone_size: .
d_call: TRBD2
v_call: TRBV5-1

cdr3_aa: CATGYRDTGELFF
cdr3_nt: TGTGCCACCGGCTACAGGGACACCGGGGAGCTGTTTTTT
j_call: TRBJ2-2
clone_size: .
d_call: .
v_call: TRBV24-1

cdr3_aa: CASSPLAGRVYEQYF
cdr3_nt: TGTGCCAGCTCACCACTTGCAGGGAGAGTTTACGAGCAGTACTTC
j_call: TRBJ2-7
clone_size: .
d_call: .
v_call: TRBV18

cdr3_aa: CATSRDHGPGSETQYF
cdr3_nt: TGTGCCACCAGCAGAGACCACGGCCCGGGGTCGGAGACCCAGTACTTC
j_call: TRBJ2-5
clone_size: .
d_call: .
v_call: TRBV15

cdr3_aa: CASSQGGALTYEQYF
cdr3_nt: TGCGCCAGCAGCCAAGGAGGTGCGCTCACCTACGAGCAGTACTTC
j_call: TRBJ2-7
clone_size: .
d_call: .
v_call: TRBV4-3

cdr3_aa: CSARGGTDNEQFF
cdr3_nt: TGCAGTGCTAGGGGAGGGACGGACAATGAGCAGTTCTTC
j_call: TRBJ2-1
clone_size: .
d_call: TRBD2
v_call: TRBV20-1

cdr3_aa: CASSPPFGTDTQYF
cdr3_nt: TGTGCCAGCTCACCACCTTTTGGCACAGATACGCAGTATTTT
j_call: TRBJ2-3
clone_size: few
d_call: .
v_call: TRBV18

cdr3_aa: CASNVQLNSPLHF
cdr3_nt: TGTGCCAGCAACGTACAGTTAAATTCACCCCTCCACTTT
j_call: TRBJ1-6
clone_size: .
d_call: .
v_call: TRBV14

cdr3_aa: CASSTRWGTDTQYF
cdr3_nt: TGTGCCAGCAGCACCCGCTGGGGCACAGATACGCAGTATTTT
j_call: TRBJ2-3
clone_size: .
d_call: .
v_call: TRBV7-2

cdr3_aa: CSARLGPFIGGDTQYF
cdr3_nt: TGCAGTGCTAGATTGGGCCCTTTCATAGGGGGAGATACGCAGTATTTT
j_call: TRBJ2-3
clone_size: few
d_call: .
v_call: TRBV20-1

cdr3_aa: CASTGEILSNVLTF
cdr3_nt: TGTGCCAGCACGGGGGAGATCTTGTCCAACGTCCTGACTTTC
j_call: TRBJ2-6
clone_size: .
d_call: .
v_call: TRBV6-5

cdr3_aa: CASGTGRGHDEQYF
cdr3_nt: TGTGCCAGCGGAACAGGGAGGGGGCACGACGAGCAGTACTTC
j_call: TRBJ2-7
clone_size: .
d_call: .
v_call: TRBV9

cdr3_aa: CASSLAGGISYEQYF
cdr3_nt: TGTGCCAGCAGTTTGGCGGGGGGGATATCCTACGAGCAGTACTTC
j_call: TRBJ2-7
clone_size: few
d_call: TRBD2
v_call: TRBV27

cdr3_aa: CASSQGQGNNEQFF
cdr3_nt: TGCGCCAGCAGCCAGGGACAGGGCAACAATGAGCAGTTCTTC
j_call: TRBJ2-1
clone_size: .
d_call: TRBD1
v_call: TRBV4-1

cdr3_aa: CASSEGIRPDTQYF
cdr3_nt: TGTGCCAGCAGTGAGGGGATCCGACCAGATACGCAGTATTTT
j_call: TRBJ2-3
clone_size: few
d_call: .
v_call: TRBV2

cdr3_aa: CASSRQEEQFF
cdr3_nt: TGTGCCAGCAGCCGCCAGGAGGAGCAGTTCTTC
j_call: TRBJ2-1
clone_size: .
d_call: .
v_call: TRBV7-2

cdr3_aa: CASRGRVYNEQFF
cdr3_nt: TGTGCCAGCCGTGGCAGGGTCTACAATGAGCAGTTCTTC
j_call: TRBJ2-1
clone_size: .
d_call: .
v_call: TRBV21-1

cdr3_aa: CASVRGTYEQYF
cdr3_nt: TGTGCCAGCGTTAGGGGCACCTACGAGCAGTACTTC
j_call: TRBJ2-7
clone_size: .
d_call: .
v_call: TRBV2

cdr3_aa: CASSYNRGLGEKLFF
cdr3_nt: TGTGCCAGCAGCTACAACAGGGGGCTAGGAGAAAAACTGTTTTTT
j_call: TRBJ1-4
clone_size: .
d_call: TRBD1
v_call: TRBV7-2

cdr3_aa: CASSQQGAGNSPLHF
cdr3_nt: TGCGCCAGCAGCCAGCAGGGGGCTGGTAATTCACCCCTCCACTTT
j_call: TRBJ1-6
clone_size: .
d_call: TRBD1
v_call: TRBV4-1

cdr3_aa: CAGGTGGFSVEQFF
cdr3_nt: TGTGCCGGAGGGACAGGGGGCTTTTCTGTTGAGCAGTTCTTC
j_call: TRBJ2-1
clone_size: .
d_call: TRBD1
v_call: TRBV6-2/TRBV6-3

cdr3_aa: CASRTKGEGEKLFF
cdr3_nt: TGTGCCAGCAGAACCAAGGGGGAAGGTGAAAAACTGTTTTTT
j_call: TRBJ1-4
clone_size: .
d_call: .
v_call: TRBV28

cdr3_aa: CSARDFLAGSSYEQYF
cdr3_nt: TGCAGTGCTAGAGATTTCCTAGCGGGGAGCTCCTACGAGCAGTACTTC
j_call: TRBJ2-7
clone_size: .
d_call: TRBD2
v_call: TRBV20-1

cdr3_aa: CASSPRLRLYQETQYF
cdr3_nt: TGCGCCAGCAGCCCCAGGCTTAGACTTTACCAAGAGACCCAGTACTTC
j_call: TRBJ2-5
clone_size: .
d_call: .
v_call: TRBV4-1

cdr3_aa: CSARERDVLGAVTYEQYF
cdr3_nt: TGCAGTGCTAGAGAACGGGACGTGTTAGGCGCCGTTACCTACGAGCAGTACTTC
j_call: TRBJ2-7
clone_size: few
d_call: .
v_call: TRBV20-1

cdr3_aa: CSVEVQAANYGYTF
cdr3_nt: TGCAGCGTTGAAGTACAGGCCGCTAACTATGGCTACACCTTC
j_call: TRBJ1-2
clone_size: .
d_call: .
v_call: TRBV29-1

cdr3_aa: CAISEFLRVRYEQYF
cdr3_nt: TGTGCCATCAGTGAGTTCCTAAGGGTTAGGTACGAGCAGTACTTC
j_call: TRBJ2-7
clone_size: few
d_call: .
v_call: TRBV10-3

cdr3_aa: CSAARGGYEQYF
cdr3_nt: TGCAGTGCTGCCCGGGGGGGCTACGAGCAGTACTTC
j_call: TRBJ2-7
clone_size: .
d_call: TRBD2
v_call: TRBV20-1

cdr3_aa: CASSLQGIASYEQYF
cdr3_nt: TGTGCCAGCAGTTTACAGGGAATCGCGTCCTACGAGCAGTACTTC
j_call: TRBJ2-7
clone_size: .
d_call: .
v_call: TRBV12-3/TRBV12-4